Below are 3 T cell receptor beta chains sequenced from a single sample in a study of control samples from healthy donors and cancer patients. The repertoire was sequenced with immunoSEQ multiplex PCR; TCRdb's copy has only in-frame clones and lacks some. The table has 100,000 to 120,000 clones, 70% to 90% seen once. The specimen sequenced was PBMCs. The receptors here all came from a woman aged 60 to 75 with lung cancer.

The CDR3 nucleotides are TGTGCCAGCACGAGGACAATTGATTATGGCTACACCTTC. This sequence encodes CASTRTIDYGYTF. V gene TRBV12-3 or TRBV12-4 combines with J gene TRBJ1-2; possible D gene TRBD1, 5 bases. The V end was cut by 7 bases, the J end by 5 bases, with 14 bases between. The CDR3 totals 13 residues.

The CDR3 loop is CASRSTGLNTEAFF. CDR3 coding DNA: TGTGCCAGCAGATCGACTGGACTGAACACTGAAGCTTTCTTT. The rearrangement joins TRBV7-3 to TRBJ1-1; D is undetermined. CDR3 size: 14 residues. V shed 6 bases and J shed 0 bases, with 11 bases lying between them. Per the germline V gene, CDR1 is SGHTA and CDR2 is FQGTGA.

CDR3 sequence: CAWSVGVTEAFF. The DNA for the CDR3 is TGTGCCTGGAGTGTAGGGGTCACTGAAGCTTTCTTT. The chain is built from TRBV30 and TRBJ1-1; TRBD1 is a possible D gene (5 bases). In germline, CDR1 is GTSNPN, CDR2 SVGIG (reference sequence). This CDR3 comprises 12 residues. The ends were cut back, 0 bases at V and 4 bases at J, with 6 bases in the middle.